Listed here are 16 T cell receptor beta chains from one sample, sequenced in a study of T cell responses to AZD1222 COVID-19 vaccine. Data came from immunoSEQ multiplex PCR; TCRdb stores just in-frame clones and leaves some out. This sample carries about 140,000 clones, 85% to 90% of them seen once, and the ten largest clones take less than 6%. The input for sequencing was peripheral blood, taken 28 days after the second AZD1222 dose. These receptors originate from an adult who received the AZD1222 COVID-19 vaccine.

V and J are TRBV19 and TRBJ2-1, with D perhaps matching TRBD1 or TRBD2 (5 bases each). Germline assignment: CDR1 LNHDA and CDR2 SQIVND (reference sequence). The V end was cut by 0 bases, the J end by 4 bases, with 13 bases between. There are 16 residues in the CDR3. The CDR3 is CASSIDSGPPYNEQFF. CDR3 nucleotides: TGTGCCAGTAGTATAGATTCGGGACCCCCTTACAATGAGCAGTTCTTC.

The chain recombines TRBV6-5 with TRBJ1-1; D remains ambiguous. Germline-derived CDR1 and CDR2 are MNHEY and SVGAGI. Trimming shortened V by 11 bases and J by 0 bases, and 13 bases separated the two germline ends. CDR3 length equals 13 residues. CDR3 DNA: TGTGCCCTCGGACCGGGGATGAACACTGAAGCTTTCTTT. It encodes CALGPGMNTEAFF.

V gene TRBV7-9 combines with J gene TRBJ1-2; TRBD1 agrees at 8 bases. This CDR3 comprises 14 residues. Germline trimming cut 5 bases from V and 3 bases from J; bases unmatched to any gene: 5. CDR1 SEHNR and CDR2 FQNEAQ come from the germline V gene (reference sequence). CDR3 DNA: TGTGCCAGCAGCCCCGGGACAGGTTACTATGGCTACACCTTC. Protein sequence: CASSPGTGYYGYTF.

The J gene is TRBJ2-1, the V gene TRBV12-3 or TRBV12-4; D is unclear. Trimming shortened V by 7 bases and J by 10 bases, and 14 bases separated the two germline ends. This CDR3 contains 12 residues. The CDR3 region has the DNA TGTGCCAGCACCCTTGAACCCCTAGAGCAGTTCTTC. Translation: CASTLEPLEQFF.

This clone came up once. The chain employs TRBV3-1 (or the pseudogene TRBV3-2) and TRBJ1-3, with D unclear. V was cut by 0 bases and J by 0 bases, with 6 bases left in between. The CDR3 totals 15 residues. CDR1 is LGHDT and CDR2 is YNNKEL in the germline V gene (reference sequence). The CDR3 spells CASSQEFSSGNTIYF. As DNA, the CDR3 is TGTGCCAGCAGCCAAGAATTCTCCTCTGGAAACACCATATATTTT.

This clone occurred once. The chain recombines TRBV28 with TRBJ1-5, with 10 bases lining up with TRBD1. Germline V gives CDR1 MDHEN, CDR2 SYDVKM. The CDR3 loop spans 15 amino acids. J was trimmed by 1 base and V by 6 bases; bases with no gene match: 3. CDR3 bases: TGTGCCAGCAGCAGACAGGGGGCGAGCAATCAGCCCCAGCATTTT. This translates into CASSRQGASNQPQHF.

The chain combines TRBV5-1 with TRBJ1-1; D is possibly TRBD1 (6 bases). V lost 4 bases and J 7 bases, leaving 17 bases between the germline ends. This CDR3 region has 14 residues. The V gene's germline CDR1 is SGHRS and CDR2 YFSETQ. CDR3 protein: CASSPQGPTNEAFF. The CDR3 region has the DNA TGCGCCAGCAGCCCTCAGGGGCCCACTAATGAAGCTTTCTTT.

The rearrangement joins TRBV3-1 (or the pseudogene TRBV3-2) to TRBJ2-7; a possible D gene is TRBD1 (5 bases). This CDR3 region has 15 residues. Germline CDR1 reads LGHDT; CDR2 reads YNNKEL (reference sequence). V was pared by 4 bases and J by 4 bases, with 17 bases between. The CDR3 loop reads CASSPNPDTTYEQYF. The CDR3, as DNA: TGTGCCAGCAGCCCGAACCCGGACACAACGTACGAGCAGTACTTC.

The chain couples TRBV19 to TRBJ1-1; TRBD1 matches at 7 bases. V trimming: 2 bases; J trimming: 0 bases; junction bases outside the gene matches: 15. CDR3 length equals 19 residues. Germline V lookup: CDR1 LNHDA, CDR2 SQIVND (reference sequence). As DNA, the CDR3 is TGTGCCAGTAGTATAAACCCCGGCCAGGGGGAAAGATTGAACACTGAAGCTTTCTTT. Amino acid sequence: CASSINPGQGERLNTEAFF. The whole variable domain, remainder taken from reference TRBV19 and TRBJ1-1, is DGGITQSPKYLFRKEGQNVTLSCEQNLNHDAMYWYRQDPGQGLRLIYYSQIVNDFQKGDIAEGYSVSREKKESFPLTVTSAQKNPTAFYLCASSINPGQGERLNTEAFFGQGTRLTVV.

The rearrangement uses TRBV19 and TRBJ2-3, with 10 bases matching TRBD1. The J segment lost 2 bases and the V segment lost 6 bases, leaving 5 bases of the junction unmatched. CDR1 is LNHDA, CDR2 SQIVND, per germline (reference sequence). The CDR3 loop spans 15 amino acids. CDR3 sequence: CASSPGQGYTDTQYF. CDR3 coding DNA: TGTGCCAGTAGCCCGGGACAGGGGTACACAGATACGCAGTATTTT.

The J gene is TRBJ2-7, the V gene TRBV3-1 (or the pseudogene TRBV3-2), with unresolved D. The germline V gene has CDR1 LGHDT and CDR2 YNNKEL (reference sequence). The germline V and J ends were trimmed by 5 bases and 5 bases, with 10 bases remaining between them. The CDR3 contains 12 residues. CDR3 residues: CASSTTTDEQYF. In DNA, the CDR3 is TGTGCCAGCAGCACCACCACGGACGAGCAGTACTTC.

V usage is TRBV3-1 (or the pseudogene TRBV3-2) and J usage is TRBJ2-1, with TRBD2 as a possible D gene (7 bases). This CDR3 has 16 amino acids. The germline CDR1 and CDR2 sequences are LGHDT and YNNKEL (reference sequence). The V gene lost 0 bases and the J gene lost 3 bases, with 12 bases spanning the gap. The CDR3 DNA sequence: TGTGCCAGCAGCCAAGAAGGGGGGGGAAACTACAATGAGCAGTTCTTC. As protein: CASSQEGGGNYNEQFF.

The chain is built from TRBV5-8 and TRBJ1-6; TRBD1 agrees at 9 bases. The ends lost 4 bases at V and 5 bases at J; junction bases unmatched: 7. The CDR3 covers 16 residues. CDR1 is SGHTS, CDR2 YDEGEE, per germline. The CDR3 loop is CASSLRTGANNSPLHF. CDR3 nucleotide sequence: TGTGCCAGCAGCCTGAGGACAGGGGCCAATAATTCACCCCTCCACTTT.

The V call is TRBV3-1 (or the pseudogene TRBV3-2), the J call TRBJ2-3, with D hard to call. Per germline, CDR1 LGHDT and CDR2 YNNKEL (reference sequence). V lost 1 base and J lost 5, with 4 bases in between. The CDR3 runs 12 residues. The CDR3 nucleotides are TGTGCCAGCAGCCAAGGCAAAGATACGCAGTATTTT. This encodes CASSQGKDTQYF.

The chain recombines TRBV20-1 with TRBJ1-4, with D uncertain. Per germline, CDR1 DFQATT and CDR2 SNEGSKA (reference sequence). The CDR3 extends over 11 amino acids. V dropped 6 bases and J dropped 7 bases, with 9 bases sitting between them. As DNA, the CDR3 is TGCAGTGCCCCGGTTTTTGAAAAACTGTTTTTT. Amino acid sequence: CSAPVFEKLFF.

The chain carries TRBV11-2 and TRBJ2-5; no clear D. CDR1 is SGHAT, CDR2 FQNNGV, per germline. The CDR3 sequence is 18 residues long. The germline V and J ends were trimmed by 5 bases and 2 bases, with 24 bases remaining between them. The CDR3 loop reads CASSRPPPDLWRQETQYF. DNA of the CDR3: TGTGCCAGCAGCCGGCCCCCCCCAGATCTCTGGCGGCAAGAGACCCAGTACTTC.